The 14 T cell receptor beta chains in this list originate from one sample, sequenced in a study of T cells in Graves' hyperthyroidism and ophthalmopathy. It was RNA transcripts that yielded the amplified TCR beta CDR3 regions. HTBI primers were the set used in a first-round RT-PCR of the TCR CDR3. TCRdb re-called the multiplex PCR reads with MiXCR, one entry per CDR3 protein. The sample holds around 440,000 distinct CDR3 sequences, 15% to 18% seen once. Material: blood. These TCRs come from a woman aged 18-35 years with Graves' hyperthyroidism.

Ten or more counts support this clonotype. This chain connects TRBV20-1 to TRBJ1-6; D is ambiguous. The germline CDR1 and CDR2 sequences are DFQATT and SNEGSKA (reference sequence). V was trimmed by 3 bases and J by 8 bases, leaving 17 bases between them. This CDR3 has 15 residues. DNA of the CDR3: TGCAGTGCTAGGGGAGACACCCTCCTGTATTCACCCCTCCACTTT. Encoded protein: CSARGDTLLYSPLHF.

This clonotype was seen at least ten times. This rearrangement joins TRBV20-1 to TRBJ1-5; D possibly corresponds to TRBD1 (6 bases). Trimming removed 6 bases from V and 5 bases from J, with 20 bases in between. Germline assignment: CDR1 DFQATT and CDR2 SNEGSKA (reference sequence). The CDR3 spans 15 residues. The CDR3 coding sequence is TGCAGTGCCCGACCGAACCGGGACAATCATCAGCCCCAGCATTTT. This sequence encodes CSARPNRDNHQPQHF.

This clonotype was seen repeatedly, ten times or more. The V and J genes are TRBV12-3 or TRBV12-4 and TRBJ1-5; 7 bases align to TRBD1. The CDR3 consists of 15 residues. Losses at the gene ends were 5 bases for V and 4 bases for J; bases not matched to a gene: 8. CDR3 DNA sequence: TGTGCCAGCAGTGCCGGACAGGCCCAAAATCAGCCCCAGCATTTT. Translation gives CASSAGQAQNQPQHF.

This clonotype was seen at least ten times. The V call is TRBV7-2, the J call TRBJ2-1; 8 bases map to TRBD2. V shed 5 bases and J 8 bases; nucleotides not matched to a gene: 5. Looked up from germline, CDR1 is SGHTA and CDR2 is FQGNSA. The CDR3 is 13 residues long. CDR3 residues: CASSLARGDEQFF. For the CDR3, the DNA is TGTGCCAGCAGCCTGGCGCGGGGGGATGAGCAGTTCTTC.

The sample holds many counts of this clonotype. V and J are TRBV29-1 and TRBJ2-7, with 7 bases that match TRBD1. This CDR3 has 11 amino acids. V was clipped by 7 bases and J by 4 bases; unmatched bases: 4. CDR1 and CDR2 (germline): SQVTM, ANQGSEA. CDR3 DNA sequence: TGCAGCGCCGGGACAGATTACGAGCAGTACTTC. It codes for CSAGTDYEQYF.

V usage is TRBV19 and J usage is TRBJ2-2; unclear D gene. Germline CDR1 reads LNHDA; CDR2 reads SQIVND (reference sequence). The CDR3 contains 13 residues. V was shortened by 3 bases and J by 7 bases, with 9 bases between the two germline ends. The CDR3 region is CASSIGLGGELFF. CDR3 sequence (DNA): TGTGCCAGTAGTATTGGGTTAGGCGGGGAGCTGTTTTTT.

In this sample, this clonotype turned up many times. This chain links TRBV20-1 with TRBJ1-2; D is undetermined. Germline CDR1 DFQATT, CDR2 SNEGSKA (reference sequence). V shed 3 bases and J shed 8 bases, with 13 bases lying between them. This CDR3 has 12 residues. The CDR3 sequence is CSARVPGGGYTF. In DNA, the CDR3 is TGCAGTGCTAGGGTTCCGGGAGGCGGCTACACCTTC.

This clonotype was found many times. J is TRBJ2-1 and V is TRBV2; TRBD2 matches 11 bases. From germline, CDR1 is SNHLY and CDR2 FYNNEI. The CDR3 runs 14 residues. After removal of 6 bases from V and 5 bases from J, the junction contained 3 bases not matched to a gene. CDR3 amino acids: CASRGLAEDNEQFF. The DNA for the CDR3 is TGTGCCAGCAGGGGACTAGCGGAGGACAATGAGCAGTTCTTC.

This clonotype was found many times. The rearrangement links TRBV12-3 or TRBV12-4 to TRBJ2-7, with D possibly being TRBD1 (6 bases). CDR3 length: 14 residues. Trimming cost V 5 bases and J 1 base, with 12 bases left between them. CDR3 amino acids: CASSIGTQSYEQYF. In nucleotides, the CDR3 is TGTGCCAGCAGTATCGGGACACAGTCCTACGAGCAGTACTTC.

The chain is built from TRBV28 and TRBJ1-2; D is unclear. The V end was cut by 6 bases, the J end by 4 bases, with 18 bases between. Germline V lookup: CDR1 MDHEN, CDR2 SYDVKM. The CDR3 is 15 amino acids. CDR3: CASSPPRTVSYGYTF. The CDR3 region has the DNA TGTGCCAGCAGCCCGCCAAGGACTGTATCCTATGGCTACACCTTC.

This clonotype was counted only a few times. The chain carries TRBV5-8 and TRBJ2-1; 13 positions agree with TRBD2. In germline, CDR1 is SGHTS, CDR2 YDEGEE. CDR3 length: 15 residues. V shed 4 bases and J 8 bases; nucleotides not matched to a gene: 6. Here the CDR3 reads CASSPGTSGAHEQFF. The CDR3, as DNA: TGTGCCAGCAGCCCCGGGACTAGCGGGGCTCATGAGCAGTTCTTC. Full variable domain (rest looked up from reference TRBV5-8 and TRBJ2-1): EAGVTQSPTHLIKTRGQQATLRCSPISGHTSVYWYQQALGLGLQFLLWYDEGEERNRGNFPPRFSGRQFPNYSSELNVNALELEDSALYLCASSPGTSGAHEQFFGPGTRLTVL.

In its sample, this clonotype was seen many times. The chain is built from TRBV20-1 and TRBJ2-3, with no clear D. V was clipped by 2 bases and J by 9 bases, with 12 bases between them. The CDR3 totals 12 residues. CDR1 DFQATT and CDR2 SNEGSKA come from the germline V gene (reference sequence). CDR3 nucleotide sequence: TGCAGTGCTAGATCCTCCGGTCGGACGCAGTATTTT. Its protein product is CSARSSGRTQYF.

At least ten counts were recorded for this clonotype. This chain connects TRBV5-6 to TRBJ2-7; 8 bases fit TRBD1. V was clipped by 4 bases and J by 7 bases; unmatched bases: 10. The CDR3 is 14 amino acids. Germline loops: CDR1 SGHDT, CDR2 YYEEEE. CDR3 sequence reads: CASSPGQGFREQYF. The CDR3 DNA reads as TGTGCCAGCAGCCCCGGACAGGGCTTTCGGGAGCAGTACTTC.

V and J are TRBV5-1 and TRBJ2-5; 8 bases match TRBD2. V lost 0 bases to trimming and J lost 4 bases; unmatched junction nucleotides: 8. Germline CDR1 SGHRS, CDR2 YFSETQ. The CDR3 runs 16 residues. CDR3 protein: CASSLEGGGRGETQYF. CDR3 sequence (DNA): TGCGCCAGCAGCTTGGAGGGCGGGGGGAGAGGAGAGACCCAGTACTTC.